This T cell receptor (beta chain) emerged from a study of T cells in Graves' hyperthyroidism and ophthalmopathy (dated by TCRdb to between 2019 and 2020). With respect to the entire study: Peripheral blood samples were taken at the time of initial diagnosis, prior to any treatment. To identify TCR V-J signatures that set the groups apart, the researchers used a discovery cohort of 90 to 100 patients, made up of roughly 40 with Graves' ophthalmopathy and about 60 with stable Graves' hyperthyroidism. Prospective prediction of ophthalmopathy was tested in an independent validation cohort consisting of fewer than 20 hyperthyroidism patients and some 16 patients who later progressed to ophthalmopathy. The 100 or so discovery patients were randomly split 7:3 into training and test sets. The study also compared thyroid tissue and blood T-cell repertoires from over 5 Graves' hyperthyroidism patients. Following sampling, methimazole starting at 30 mg daily was given to hyperthyroidism patients, and high-dose intravenous methylprednisolone was given to ophthalmopathy patients. The paper describes TCR Vbeta CDR3 sequencing of fewer than 150 peripheral blood samples, made up of about 41 ophthalmopathy patients, 70 to 75 hyperthyroidism patients and some 17 progressor patients. What the research found in general, with its limitations: Most expanded thyroid clonotypes (frequency above 0.001) were also found in blood, which suggests that blood repertoires may mirror thyroid immune responses. Sample size was not statistically predetermined, and blinding of investigators to group allocation was not performed. In validation, progression to ophthalmopathy was predicted by the model with 70.59% sensitivity and approximately 78% specificity, a median of approximately 6.5 months before onset. Ophthalmopathy was separated from stable hyperthyroidism by a 13 V-J signature model, with 87.88% sensitivity and about 81% specificity obtained in cross-validation and 80%/75% obtained in testing.

The TCR beta CDR3 regions were amplified from the RNA transcripts. A first-round RT-PCR of the TCR CDR3 used the HTBI primer set with the Qiagen OneStep RT-PCR kit. Libraries were constructed in a second round of multiplex PCR, after which size selection and purification were performed. Paired-end sequencing of the libraries was performed with 100 bp reads on an Illumina HiSeq2000. The paper's data handling went like this. Raw data were processed with SOAPnuke, discarding reads with adapters, uncalled bases, mean Phred below 15, or no exact constant-primer or identifier match. COPE v1.2.5 was used to merge the high-quality paired reads, and each unique nucleotide sequence was defined as a clonotype. MiTCR v1.1 was used to align clonotypes to the IMGT TRBV, TRBD and TRBJ reference segments. Only V-J combinations with frequency above 0.0001, covering approximately 99% of repertoires, were analysed. A TCS score was defined as the ratio between F50 (clonal expansion) and ExV (chaos), using BLOSUM62-based TCRdist between CDR3 peptides within each V-J. Welch's t-statistics and random forest reduced 450 to 600 V-J features to under 15, which were used in a naive Bayes classifier (R e1071). TCRdb handled the public reads itself, with Q25 trimming in fastp and clone calling in MiXCR, and kept productive beta chains. For every CDR3 protein sequence, its rows merge into one entry that carries the most common genes and DNA. The V and J calls come from TCRdb's annotation, not from the publication. This sample comprises 200,000 to 250,000 distinct CDR3 sequences, more than 15% of them detected only once. Around 50% of the sample is taken by the ten largest.

This clonotype occurred many times. Its antigen remains undetermined. No much larger clone is present one base from it, and per-base qualities are unavailable. The CDR3 runs 12 residues from the cysteine to the phenylalanine. Kept here is only the CDR3 DNA, which spans 36 bases and is read in frame from base 1. V is shortened by 5 bases, J by 6 bases, and the region joining them spans 11 bases. Graves' hyperthyroidism was defined as stable when no progression to ophthalmopathy occurred over 18 months of follow-up. Hyperthyroidism patients were newly diagnosed, had a disease duration of under 2 months, and were aged 18 to 65 years. Patients with uncontrolled infections, other autoimmune diseases, pregnancy or lactation were excluded. Diagnoses were established on the basis of clinical symptoms, serum thyroxine and TRAb, thyroid ultrasound, and orbital computed tomography. PBMCs were isolated from about 9.2 ml of fresh peripheral blood by Ficoll-Paque density gradient centrifugation. Trizol reagent was used to extract total RNA, and RNA quality was then checked on an Agilent 2100 Bioanalyzer.

Material for sequencing was blood. The TCR comes from a man over 45 with Graves' hyperthyroidism. The chain couples TRBV12-3 or TRBV12-4 to TRBJ2-7; the D segment cannot be called with confidence. The CDR3 has the sequence CASSPPGGEQYF. The DNA sequence is as follows: TGTGCCAGCAGTCCCCCGGGCGGCGAGCAGTACTTC.